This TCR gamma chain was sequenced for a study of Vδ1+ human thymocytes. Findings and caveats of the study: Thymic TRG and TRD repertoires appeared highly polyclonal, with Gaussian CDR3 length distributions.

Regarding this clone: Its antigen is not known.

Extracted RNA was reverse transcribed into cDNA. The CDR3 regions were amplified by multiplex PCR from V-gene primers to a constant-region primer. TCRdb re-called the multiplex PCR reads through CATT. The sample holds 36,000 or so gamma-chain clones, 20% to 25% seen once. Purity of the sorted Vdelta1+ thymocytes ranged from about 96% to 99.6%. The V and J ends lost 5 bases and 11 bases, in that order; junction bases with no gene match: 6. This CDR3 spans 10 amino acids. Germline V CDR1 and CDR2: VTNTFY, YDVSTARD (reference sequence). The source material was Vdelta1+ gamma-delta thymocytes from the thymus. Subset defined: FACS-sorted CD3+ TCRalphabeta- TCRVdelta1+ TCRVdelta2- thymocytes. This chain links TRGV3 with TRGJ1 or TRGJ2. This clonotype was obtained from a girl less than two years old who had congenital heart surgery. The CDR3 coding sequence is TGTGCCACCTGGGGGAGTGAGAAACTCTTT. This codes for CATWGSEKLF.